This T cell receptor (beta chain) was identified in a study of cytotoxic CD8 clonotypes in ibrutinib-treated CLL. Data came from immunoSEQ multiplex PCR; TCRdb stores just in-frame clones and leaves some out. The data show approximately 130,000 clones, 80% to 85% seen once. The sample consisted of PBMCs, taken after 24 months of ibrutinib treatment. This TCR was sampled from a human donor with chronic lymphocytic leukemia.

CDR3 in amino acids: CATSRDLFRDTEAFF. In DNA, the CDR3 is TGTGCCACCAGCAGAGATCTCTTCAGAGACACTGAAGCTTTCTTT. The chain joins TRBV15 to TRBJ1-1; D uncertain. The V and J ends lost 0 bases and 3 bases respectively, with 11 bases between them. From germline, CDR1 is LNHNV and CDR2 YYDKDF (reference sequence). The CDR3 totals 15 residues.